This T cell receptor beta chain was recorded in a study of vaccination effects on CD4 cells after COVID-19. Study-wide results and limits: Long after vaccination, the clones induced by infection and by vaccine shrank markedly in size. Researchers reported few convalescent patients and no early post-infection timepoints in the study.

The repertoire was sequenced with immunoSEQ multiplex PCR; TCRdb's copy has only in-frame clones and lacks some. Of more than 35,000 clones in the sample, around 80% were seen once. As regards this clone: Its cognate antigen is unknown.

The ends lost 4 bases at V and 1 base at J; junction bases unmatched: 0. CDR1 is LNHDA, CDR2 SQIVND, per germline (reference sequence). This CDR3 comprises 14 residues. Using viral peptide pools, the ViraFEST assay grew out antigen-specific CD4+ T cells prior to sequencing. The authors isolated CD4+ T cells after more than eight days of culture. Participants received two doses of either the BNT162b2 or mRNA-1273 vaccine. Among the vaccine recipients, none had a prior SARS-CoV-2 infection, and nucleocapsid antibodies were negative. With around 10 ug/ml peptides and 7.5 to 10 IU/ml IL-2, over 1.5 million PBMC per well were cultured.

This TCR was sampled from a human donor who received a COVID-19 vaccine. Some clones in this sample may be carry-over from other donors' samples. The J gene is TRBJ1-4, the V gene TRBV19; 7 bases match TRBD1. The source material was CD4+ T cells from PBMCs cultured with HCoV-NL63 spike peptides, sampled after COVID-19 vaccination. This CDR3 is CASSRDRTNEKLFF. DNA of the CDR3: TGTGCCAGTAGTAGGGACAGAACTAATGAAAAACTGTTTTTT.